These T cell receptor beta chains were read from a single sample in a study of cytomegalovirus exposure and HLA in healthy donors. The protocol was immunoSEQ multiplex PCR, while the TCRdb copy is restricted to in-frame clones and leaves out a portion. The top ten clones hold 5.4% of a sample with some 250,000 clones, around 76% of them seen once. The sequencing sample was made of PBMCs. Receptor source: a woman aged 40 to 49 in good health and CMV-seropositive. The CDR3 runs from the conserved cysteine through the conserved F or W. Fields, in order: V gene, clone size, J gene, CDR3 protein. Clone size is shown for a subset of rows, as once, few, many or a class of expanded clone.

TRBV6-6	-	TRBJ2-5	CATRTSGGAGETQYF
TRBV30	-	TRBJ2-3	CAWDGRLTQYF
TRBV10-3	-	TRBJ2-7	CAISNSVQVDEQYF
TRBV4-2	-	TRBJ2-7	CASSQEAGGSYLISYEQYF
TRBV27	-	TRBJ1-3	CASLRTVSGNTIYF
TRBV6-6	-	TRBJ1-1	CASSPLNTEAFF
TRBV27	-	TRBJ1-2	CASSRQSSNYGYTF
TRBV5-1	-	TRBJ2-3	CASSLQRGLTDTQYF
TRBV27	-	TRBJ2-3	CASRSLGLGGRSTDTQYF
TRBV5-4	few	TRBJ2-3	CASTTGGADTQYF
TRBV30	-	TRBJ1-2	CAWTADRGNGYTF
TRBV30	-	TRBJ2-5	CAWGGLAGGGRETQYF
TRBV5-4	-	TRBJ1-2	CASSLGLGTDTNYGYTF
TRBV27	-	TRBJ1-3	CASSPVGNTIYF
TRBV5-6	few	TRBJ2-7	CASSFTDRGPYEQYF
TRBV7-9	-	TRBJ2-2	CASSHRPSENTGELFF
TRBV7-2	-	TRBJ2-1	CASSLRTGVNEQFF
TRBV7-9	few	TRBJ1-2	CASSLDTQRLGGYTF
TRBV6-1	-	TRBJ1-2	CASSITGGNYGYTF
TRBV6-5	-	TRBJ2-5	CASSFLAGGPIETQYF
TRBV9	-	TRBJ2-3	CASSVEGNRGDTQYF
TRBV5-1	-	TRBJ2-1	CASSPGLDRGRLVEQFF
TRBV6-1	-	TRBJ2-7	CASSPSVGAEQYF
TRBV19	-	TRBJ1-3	CASKRSSGNTIYF
TRBV5-1	-	TRBJ1-2	CASSPTGGYGYTF
TRBV7-6	-	TRBJ2-1	CASSPRGYSYNEQFF